This T cell receptor (beta chain) was found in a study of T cell responses to AZD1222 COVID-19 vaccine. Across the whole study: Second-dose intervals of approximately 4 or approximately 12 weeks were pooled. Study observations and caveats: Elevations in Spike-specific TCR breadth and depth followed administration of two AZD1222 doses. Nearly half of spike-specific TCRs reportedly target unmutated variant regions. The donor group comprised mostly white British people and more females; the analysis possibly underestimated clonal diversity.

Here immunoSEQ multiplex PCR was the method, and the copy in TCRdb shows in-frame clones only, minus some. The sample lists over 85,000 clones; roughly nine tenths were seen once. Concerning this clone: Antigen specificity is unknown.

The CDR3 has 15 residues. Losses at the gene ends were 4 bases for V and 3 bases for J; bases not matched to a gene: 6. Looked up from germline, CDR1 is SGHRS and CDR2 is YFSETQ. The sample consisted of peripheral blood, taken on day 0 of AZD1222 vaccination. This clonotype was sampled from an adult in good health. This sequence joins TRBV5-1 and TRBJ1-4; 7 bases are shared with TRBD1. The CDR3 DNA sequence: TGCGCCAGCAGCCCGGGACAGTCATCTAATGAAAAACTGTTTTTT. Protein sequence: CASSPGQSSNEKLFF.